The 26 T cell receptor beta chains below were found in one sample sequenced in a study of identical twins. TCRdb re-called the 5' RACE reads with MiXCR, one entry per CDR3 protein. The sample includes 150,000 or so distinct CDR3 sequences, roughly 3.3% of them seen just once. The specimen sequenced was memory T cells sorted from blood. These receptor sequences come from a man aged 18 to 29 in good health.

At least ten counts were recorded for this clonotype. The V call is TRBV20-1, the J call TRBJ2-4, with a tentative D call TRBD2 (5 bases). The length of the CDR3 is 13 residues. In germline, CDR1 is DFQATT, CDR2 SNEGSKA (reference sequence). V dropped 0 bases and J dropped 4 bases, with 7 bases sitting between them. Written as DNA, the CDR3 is TGCAGTGCTAGAGATACTAGAAAAAACATTCAGTACTTC. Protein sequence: CSARDTRKNIQYF.

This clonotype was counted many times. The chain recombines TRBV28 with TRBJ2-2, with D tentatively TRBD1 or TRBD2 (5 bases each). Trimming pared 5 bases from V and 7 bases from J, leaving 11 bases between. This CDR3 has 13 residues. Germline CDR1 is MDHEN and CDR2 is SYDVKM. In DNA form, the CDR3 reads TGTGCCAGCAGTCTTAGCGACAGCGGGGAGCTGTTTTTT. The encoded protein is CASSLSDSGELFF.

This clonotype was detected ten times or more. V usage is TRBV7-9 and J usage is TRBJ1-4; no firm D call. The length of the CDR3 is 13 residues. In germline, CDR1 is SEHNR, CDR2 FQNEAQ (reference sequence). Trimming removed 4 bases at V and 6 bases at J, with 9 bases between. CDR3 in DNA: TGTGCCAGCAGCTCGGACGGTTATGAAAAACTGTTTTTT. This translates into CASSSDGYEKLFF. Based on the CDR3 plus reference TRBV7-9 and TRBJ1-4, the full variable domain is DTGVSQNPRHKITKRGQNVTFRCDPISEHNRLYWYRQTLGQGPEFLTYFQNEAQLEKSRLLSDRFSAERPKGSFSTLEIQRTEQGDSAMYLCASSSDGYEKLFFGSGTQLSVL.

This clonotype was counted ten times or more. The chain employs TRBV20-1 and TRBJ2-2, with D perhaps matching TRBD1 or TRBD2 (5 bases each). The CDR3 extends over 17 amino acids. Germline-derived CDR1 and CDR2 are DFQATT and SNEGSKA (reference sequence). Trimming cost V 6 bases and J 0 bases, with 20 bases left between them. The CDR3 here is CSATGTAPRANTGELFF. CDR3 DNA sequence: TGCAGTGCAACCGGGACGGCCCCAAGGGCGAACACCGGGGAGCTGTTTTTT.

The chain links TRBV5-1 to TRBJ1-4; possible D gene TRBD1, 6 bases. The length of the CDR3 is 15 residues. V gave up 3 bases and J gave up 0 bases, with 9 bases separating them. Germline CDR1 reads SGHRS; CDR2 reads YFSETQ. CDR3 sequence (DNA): TGCGCCAGCAGCTCACAGGGAGCAACTAATGAAAAACTGTTTTTT. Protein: CASSSQGATNEKLFF.

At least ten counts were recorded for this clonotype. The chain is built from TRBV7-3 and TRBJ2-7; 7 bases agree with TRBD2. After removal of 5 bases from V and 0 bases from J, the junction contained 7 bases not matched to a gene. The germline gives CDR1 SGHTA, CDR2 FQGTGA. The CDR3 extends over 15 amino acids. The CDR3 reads CASSPAGEGSYEQYF. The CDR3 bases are TGTGCCAGCAGCCCTGCGGGAGAGGGCTCCTACGAGCAGTACTTC.

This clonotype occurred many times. The CDR3 spells CASSFISNTGELFF. CDR3 nucleotide sequence: TGTGCCAGCAGCTTTATATCAAACACCGGGGAGCTGTTTTTT. The J gene is TRBJ2-2, the V gene TRBV7-9; D ambiguous. Deletions cut 3 bases from V and 2 bases from J, with 7 bases between. This CDR3 has 14 amino acids. From germline, CDR1 is SEHNR and CDR2 FQNEAQ (reference sequence).

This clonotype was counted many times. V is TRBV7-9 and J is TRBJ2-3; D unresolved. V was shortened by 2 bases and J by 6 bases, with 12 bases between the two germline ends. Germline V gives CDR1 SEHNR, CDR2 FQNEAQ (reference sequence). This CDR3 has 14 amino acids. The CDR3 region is CASSLMIGEDTQYF. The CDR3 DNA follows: TGTGCCAGCAGCTTAATGATTGGCGAGGATACGCAGTATTTT.

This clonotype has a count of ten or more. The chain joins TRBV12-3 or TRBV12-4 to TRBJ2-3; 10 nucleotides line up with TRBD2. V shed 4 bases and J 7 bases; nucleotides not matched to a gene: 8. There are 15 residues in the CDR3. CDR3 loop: CASSYETSGPYTQYF. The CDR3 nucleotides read TGTGCCAGCAGTTATGAGACTAGCGGGCCTTATACGCAGTATTTT.

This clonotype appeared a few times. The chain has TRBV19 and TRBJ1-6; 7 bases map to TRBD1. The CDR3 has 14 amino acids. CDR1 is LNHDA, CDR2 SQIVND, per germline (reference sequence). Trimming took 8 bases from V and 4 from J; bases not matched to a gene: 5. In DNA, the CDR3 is TGTGCCAGTGGGACAGACCCATATAATTCACCCCTCCACTTT. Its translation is CASGTDPYNSPLHF.

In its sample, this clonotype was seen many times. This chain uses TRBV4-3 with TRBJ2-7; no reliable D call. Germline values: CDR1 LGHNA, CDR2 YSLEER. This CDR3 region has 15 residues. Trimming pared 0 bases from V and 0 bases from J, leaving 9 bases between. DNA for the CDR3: TGCGCCAGCAGCCAAGATGCAGCCAGCTCCTACGAGCAGTACTTC. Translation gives CASSQDAASSYEQYF.

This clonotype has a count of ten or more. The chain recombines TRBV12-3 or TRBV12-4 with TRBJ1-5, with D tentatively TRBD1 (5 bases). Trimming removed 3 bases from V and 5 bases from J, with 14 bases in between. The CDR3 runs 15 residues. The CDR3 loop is CASSFMGGGDQPQHF. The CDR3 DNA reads TGTGCCAGCAGTTTTATGGGGGGTGGGGATCAGCCCCAGCATTTT.

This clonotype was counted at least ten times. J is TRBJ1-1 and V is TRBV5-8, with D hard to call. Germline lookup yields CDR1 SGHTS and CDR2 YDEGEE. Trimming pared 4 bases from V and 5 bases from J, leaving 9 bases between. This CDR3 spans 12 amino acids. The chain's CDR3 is CASSLPRTEAFF. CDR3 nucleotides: TGTGCCAGCAGCCTACCACGGACTGAAGCTTTCTTT. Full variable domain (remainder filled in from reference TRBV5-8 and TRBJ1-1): EAGVTQSPTHLIKTRGQQATLRCSPISGHTSVYWYQQALGLGLQFLLWYDEGEERNRGNFPPRFSGRQFPNYSSELNVNALELEDSALYLCASSLPRTEAFFGQGTRLTVV.

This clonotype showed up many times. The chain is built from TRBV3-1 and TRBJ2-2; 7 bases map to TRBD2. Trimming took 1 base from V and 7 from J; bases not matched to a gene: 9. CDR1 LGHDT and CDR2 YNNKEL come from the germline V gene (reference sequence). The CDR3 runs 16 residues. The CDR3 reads CASSQVWTSGVGELFF. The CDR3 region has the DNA TGTGCCAGCAGCCAAGTTTGGACTAGTGGGGTCGGGGAGCTGTTTTTT.

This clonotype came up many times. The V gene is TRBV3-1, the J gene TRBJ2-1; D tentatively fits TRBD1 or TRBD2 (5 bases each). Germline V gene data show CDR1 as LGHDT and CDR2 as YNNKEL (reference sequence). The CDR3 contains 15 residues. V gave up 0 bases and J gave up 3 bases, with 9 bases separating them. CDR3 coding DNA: TGTGCCAGCAGCCAAGACGGGACCCTCTACAATGAGCAGTTCTTC. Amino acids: CASSQDGTLYNEQFF.

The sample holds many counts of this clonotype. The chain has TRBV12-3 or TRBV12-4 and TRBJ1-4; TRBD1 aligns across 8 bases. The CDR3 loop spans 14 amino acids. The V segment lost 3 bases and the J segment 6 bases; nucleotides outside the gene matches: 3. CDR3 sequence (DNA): TGTGCCAGCAGTTTTCAGGGGGCGGATGAAAAACTGTTTTTT. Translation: CASSFQGADEKLFF.

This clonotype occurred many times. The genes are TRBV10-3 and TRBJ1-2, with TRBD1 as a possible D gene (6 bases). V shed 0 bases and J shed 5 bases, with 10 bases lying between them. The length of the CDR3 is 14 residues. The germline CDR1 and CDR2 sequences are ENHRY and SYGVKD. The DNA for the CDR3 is TGTGCCATCAGTGAGTCCGGGACACCTTATGGCTACACCTTC. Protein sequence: CAISESGTPYGYTF.

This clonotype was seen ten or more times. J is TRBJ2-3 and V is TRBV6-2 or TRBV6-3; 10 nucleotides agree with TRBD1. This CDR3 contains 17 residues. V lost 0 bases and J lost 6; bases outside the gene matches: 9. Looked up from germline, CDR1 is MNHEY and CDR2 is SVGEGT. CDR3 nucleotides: TGTGCCAGCAGTTACTCTCCGGGACAGGGGAAATTGGATACGCAGTATTTT. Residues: CASSYSPGQGKLDTQYF.

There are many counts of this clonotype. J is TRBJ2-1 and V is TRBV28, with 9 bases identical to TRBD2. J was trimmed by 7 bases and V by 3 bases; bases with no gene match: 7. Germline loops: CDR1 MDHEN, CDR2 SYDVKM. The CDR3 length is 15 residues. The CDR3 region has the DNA TGTGCCAGCAGTTTTGGTAGCGGGAGCGAGAATGAGCAGTTCTTC. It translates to CASSFGSGSENEQFF. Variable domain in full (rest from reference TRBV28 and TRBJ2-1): DVKVTQSSRYLVKRTGEKVFLECVQDMDHENMFWYRQDPGLGLRLIYFSYDVKMKEKGDIPEGYSVSREKKERFSLILESASTNQTSMYLCASSFGSGSENEQFFGPGTRLTVL.

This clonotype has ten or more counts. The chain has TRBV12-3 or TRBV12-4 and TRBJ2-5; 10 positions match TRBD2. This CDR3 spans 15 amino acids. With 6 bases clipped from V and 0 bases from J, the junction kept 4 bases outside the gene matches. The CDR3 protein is CASRKLAGHQETQYF. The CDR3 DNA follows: TGTGCCAGCAGGAAACTAGCGGGGCACCAAGAGACCCAGTACTTC.

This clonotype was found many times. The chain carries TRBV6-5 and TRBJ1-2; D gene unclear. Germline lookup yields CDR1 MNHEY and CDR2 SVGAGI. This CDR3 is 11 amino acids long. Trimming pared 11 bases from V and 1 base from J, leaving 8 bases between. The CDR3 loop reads CAVRVNYGYTF. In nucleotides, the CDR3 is TGTGCCGTTCGTGTTAACTATGGCTACACCTTC.

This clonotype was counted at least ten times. DNA for the CDR3: TGCAGCGGAATACAGGGATACACAGATACGCAGTATTTT. The encoded protein is CSGIQGYTDTQYF. V and J are TRBV29-1 and TRBJ2-3; D may be TRBD1 (6 bases). The CDR3 totals 13 residues. The germline V and J ends were trimmed by 7 bases and 2 bases, with 13 bases remaining between them. The V gene's germline CDR1 is SQVTM and CDR2 ANQGSEA.

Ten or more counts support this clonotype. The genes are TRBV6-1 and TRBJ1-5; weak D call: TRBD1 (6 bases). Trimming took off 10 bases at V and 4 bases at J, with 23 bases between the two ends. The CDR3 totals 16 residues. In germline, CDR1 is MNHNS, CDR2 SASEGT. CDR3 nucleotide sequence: TGTGCCACCGCCCTACAGGGATTCCCTGGGAATCAGCCCCAGCATTTT. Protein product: CATALQGFPGNQPQHF.

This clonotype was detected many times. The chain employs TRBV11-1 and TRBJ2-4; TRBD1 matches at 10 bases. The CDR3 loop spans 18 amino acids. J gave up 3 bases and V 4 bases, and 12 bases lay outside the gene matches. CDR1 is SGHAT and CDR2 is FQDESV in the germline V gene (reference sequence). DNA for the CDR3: TGTGCCAGCAGCTCAACGGCGACAGGGGGCGTAGGCAAAAACATTCAGTACTTC. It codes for CASSSTATGGVGKNIQYF.

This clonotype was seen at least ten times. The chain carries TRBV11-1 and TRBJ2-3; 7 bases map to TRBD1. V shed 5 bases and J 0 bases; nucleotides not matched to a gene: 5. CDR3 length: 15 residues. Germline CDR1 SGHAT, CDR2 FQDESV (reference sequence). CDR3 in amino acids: CASSADRFSTDTQYF. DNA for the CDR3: TGTGCCAGCAGCGCGGACAGGTTTAGCACAGATACGCAGTATTTT.

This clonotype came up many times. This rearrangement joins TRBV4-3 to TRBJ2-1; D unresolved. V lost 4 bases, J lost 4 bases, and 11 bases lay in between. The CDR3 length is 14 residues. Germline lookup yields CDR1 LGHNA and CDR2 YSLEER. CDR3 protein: CASSPTHQYNEQFF. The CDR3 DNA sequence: TGCGCCAGCAGCCCGACGCACCAGTACAATGAGCAGTTCTTC.